The clone carrying this T cell receptor beta chain was counted only a few times. Its target is unknown. This sample is drawn from a study of beta chain features in type 1 diabetes. Study summary: Patients shared similar age, gender and cell yields with healthy donors.

Overall study results and limits: The study found that naive, central memory and Treg TCRB repertoires appeared more similar in patients than in healthy donors.

The whole isolated RNA underwent reverse transcription, so sequencing captured expressed TCRB transcripts. Clones were sequenced by immunoSEQ multiplex PCR, and TCRdb holds only the in-frame ones, with some missing. The sample yields 400,000 to 450,000 clones, 14% seen once. Germline CDR1 and CDR2: SQVTM and ANQGSEA. The CDR3 has 15 amino acids. The ends were cut back, 4 bases at V and 0 bases at J, with 10 bases in the middle. The TCR comes from a man younger than 45 in good health. The sample comprised naive CD4+ T cells from blood. The chain combines TRBV29-1 with TRBJ2-6; D perhaps matches TRBD1 (6 bases). CDR3 loop: CSVGRGSSGANVLTF. The CDR3 DNA is TGCAGCGTTGGAAGGGGGAGCTCTGGGGCCAACGTCCTGACTTTC.